This entry is about one T cell receptor (beta chain). MiXCR, applied by TCRdb to the PCR reads, yields one record per CDR3 protein. The sample lists about 25,000 distinct CDR3 sequences; more than 45% were seen once. Germline V gene lookup returns CDR1 SGHVS and CDR2 FQNEAQ. The CDR3 is 14 residues long. The data belong to a study of CD4 and CD8 cells across lung adenocarcinoma regions. The clonotype was recovered from a male donor with lung adenocarcinoma. The CD4 and CD8 labels of this study may be unreliable. The material sequenced was CD8+ T cells from the center of a lung tumor. The rearrangement uses TRBV7-8 and TRBJ2-3, with D perhaps TRBD1 or TRBD2 (5 bases each). CDR3 nucleotide sequence: TGTGCGGGCAGCGCTAGGGGTGGGGGAGAGACGCAGTATTTT. As protein: CAGSARGGGETQYF. Full variable domain (missing parts from reference TRBV7-8 and TRBJ2-3): GAGVSQSPRYKVAKRGQDVALRCDPISGHVSLFWYQQALGQGPEFLTYFQNEAQLDKSGLPSDRFFAERPEGSVSTLKIQRTQQEDSAVYLCAGSARGGGETQYFGPGTRLTVL.